Sequencing of this T cell receptor (beta chain) was carried out in a study of OX40 agonist ivuxolimab in advanced cancers. V was pared by 4 bases and J by 4 bases, with 13 bases of the junction left unmatched. The CDR3 extends over 16 amino acids. Germline CDR1 ENHRY, CDR2 SYGVKD. This table comes from immunoSEQ multiplex PCR, and its TCRdb copy is limited to in-frame clones, with some not included. Of some 48,000 clones listed, over 75% were seen once; the top ten hold approximately 7.9%. Here the sequenced sample was CD4+ or CD8+ T cells sorted from blood, taken in a trial of the OX40 agonist ivuxolimab. The chain recombines TRBV10-3 with TRBJ2-7; 7 bases align to TRBD2. This clonotype was obtained from an adult with an advanced solid tumor such as melanoma, head and neck, liver or kidney cancer. The CDR3 nucleotides read TGTGCCATCAGTGGGGGCCTCCCAGCGGGAATATACGAGCAGTACTTC. Its translation is CAISGGLPAGIYEQYF.